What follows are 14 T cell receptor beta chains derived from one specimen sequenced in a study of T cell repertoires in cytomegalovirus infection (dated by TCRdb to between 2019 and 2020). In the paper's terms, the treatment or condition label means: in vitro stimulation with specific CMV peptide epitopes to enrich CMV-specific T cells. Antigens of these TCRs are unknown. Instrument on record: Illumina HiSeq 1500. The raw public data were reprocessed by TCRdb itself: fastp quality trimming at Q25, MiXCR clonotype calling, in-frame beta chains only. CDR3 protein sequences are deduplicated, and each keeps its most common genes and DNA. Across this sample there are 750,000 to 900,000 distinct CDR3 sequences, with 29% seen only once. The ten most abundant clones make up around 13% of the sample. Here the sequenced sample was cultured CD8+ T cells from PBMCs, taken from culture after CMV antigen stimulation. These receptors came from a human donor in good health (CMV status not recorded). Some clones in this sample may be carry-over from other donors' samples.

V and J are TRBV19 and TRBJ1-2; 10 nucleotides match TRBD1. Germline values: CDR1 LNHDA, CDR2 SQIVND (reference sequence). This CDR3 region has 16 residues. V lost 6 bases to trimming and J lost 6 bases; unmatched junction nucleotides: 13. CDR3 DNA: TGTGCCAGTAGCGCAGGACAGGGGGAATTTAGCCATGGCTACACCTTC. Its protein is CASSAGQGEFSHGYTF.

CDR3 coding DNA: TGTGCCAGCAACCTAATCAGGGACACAGATACGCAGTATTTT. Protein product: CASNLIRDTDTQYF. The V and J genes are TRBV6-2 or TRBV6-3 and TRBJ2-3; D may be TRBD1 (5 bases). Trimming took 7 bases from V and 2 from J, leaving 13 bases between them. Germline V lookup: CDR1 MNHEY, CDR2 SVGEGT. This CDR3 comprises 14 residues.

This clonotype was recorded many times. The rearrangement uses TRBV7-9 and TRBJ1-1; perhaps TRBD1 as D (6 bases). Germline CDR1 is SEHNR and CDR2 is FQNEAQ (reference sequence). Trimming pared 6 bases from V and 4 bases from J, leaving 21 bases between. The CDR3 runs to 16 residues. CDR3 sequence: CASRHREPPLSTEAFF. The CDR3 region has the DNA TGTGCCAGCAGGCACAGGGAGCCACCATTGAGCACTGAAGCTTTCTTT.

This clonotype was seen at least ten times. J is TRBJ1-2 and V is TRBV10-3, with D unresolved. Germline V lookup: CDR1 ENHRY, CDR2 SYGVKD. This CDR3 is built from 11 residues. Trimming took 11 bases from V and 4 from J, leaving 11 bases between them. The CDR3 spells CASSDRYGYTF. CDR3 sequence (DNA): TGTGCCTCCTCGGACCGCTATGGCTACACCTTC.

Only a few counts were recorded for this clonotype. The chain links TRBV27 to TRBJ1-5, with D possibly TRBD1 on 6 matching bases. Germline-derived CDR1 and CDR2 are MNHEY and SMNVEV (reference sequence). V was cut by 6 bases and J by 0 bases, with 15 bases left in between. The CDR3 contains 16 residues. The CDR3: CASRDSDQYSNQPQHF. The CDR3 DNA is TGTGCCAGCAGGGACAGTGACCAATATAGCAATCAGCCCCAGCATTTT.

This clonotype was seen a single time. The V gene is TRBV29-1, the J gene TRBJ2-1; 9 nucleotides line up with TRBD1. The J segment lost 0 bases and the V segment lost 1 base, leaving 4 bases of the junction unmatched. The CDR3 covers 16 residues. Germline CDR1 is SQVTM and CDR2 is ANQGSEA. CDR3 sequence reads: CSVEGGQGGSYNEQFF. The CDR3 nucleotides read TGCAGCGTTGAAGGGGGACAGGGCGGCTCCTACAATGAGCAGTTCTTC.

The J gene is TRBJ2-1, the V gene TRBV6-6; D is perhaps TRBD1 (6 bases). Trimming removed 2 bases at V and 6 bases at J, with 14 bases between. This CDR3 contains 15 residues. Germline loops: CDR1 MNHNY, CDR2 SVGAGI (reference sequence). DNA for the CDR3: TGTGCCAGCAGTTACCTTGTACCGACAGGCAATGAGCAGTTCTTC. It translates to CASSYLVPTGNEQFF.

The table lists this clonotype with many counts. The CDR3 DNA sequence: TGTGCCAGCAGCTTAGCCGGCTATGGCTACACCTTC. Amino acids: CASSLAGYGYTF. V usage is TRBV7-9 and J usage is TRBJ1-2, with D hard to call. The CDR3 totals 12 residues. Trimming pared 0 bases from V and 4 bases from J, leaving 3 bases between. The V gene's germline CDR1 is SEHNR and CDR2 FQNEAQ (reference sequence).

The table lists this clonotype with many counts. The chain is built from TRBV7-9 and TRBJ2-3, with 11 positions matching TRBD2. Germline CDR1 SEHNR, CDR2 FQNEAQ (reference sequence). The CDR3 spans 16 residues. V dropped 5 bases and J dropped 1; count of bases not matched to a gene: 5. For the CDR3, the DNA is TGTGCCAGCAGCCCAACTAGCGGGAGACGCACAGATACGCAGTATTTT. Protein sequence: CASSPTSGRRTDTQYF.

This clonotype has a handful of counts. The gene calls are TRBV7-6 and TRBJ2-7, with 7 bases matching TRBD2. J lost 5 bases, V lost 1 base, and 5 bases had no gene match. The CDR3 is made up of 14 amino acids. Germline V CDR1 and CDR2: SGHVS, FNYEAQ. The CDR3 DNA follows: TGTGCCAGCAGCTTAGAGCGGGACGCCAACGAGCAGTACTTC. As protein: CASSLERDANEQYF.

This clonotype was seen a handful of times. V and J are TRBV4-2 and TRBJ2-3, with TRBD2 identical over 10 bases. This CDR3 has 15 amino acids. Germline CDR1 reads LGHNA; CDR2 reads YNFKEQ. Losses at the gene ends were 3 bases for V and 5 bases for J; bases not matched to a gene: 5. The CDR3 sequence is CASSHTSGVGDTQYF. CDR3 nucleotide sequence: TGTGCCAGCAGCCACACTAGCGGGGTGGGAGATACGCAGTATTTT.

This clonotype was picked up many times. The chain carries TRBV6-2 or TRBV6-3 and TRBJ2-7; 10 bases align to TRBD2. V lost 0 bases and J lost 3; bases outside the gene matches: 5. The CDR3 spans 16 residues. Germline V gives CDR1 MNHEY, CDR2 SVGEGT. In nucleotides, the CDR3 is TGTGCCAGCAGTTACTCCCTAGCGGGGGATAACTACGAGCAGTACGTC. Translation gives CASSYSLAGDNYEQYV.

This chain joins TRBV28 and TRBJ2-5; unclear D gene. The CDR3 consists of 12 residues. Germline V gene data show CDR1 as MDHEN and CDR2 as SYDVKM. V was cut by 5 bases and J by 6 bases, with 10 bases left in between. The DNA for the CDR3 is TGTGCCAGCAGTATCCCGACGAAGACCCAGTACTTC. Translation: CASSIPTKTQYF.

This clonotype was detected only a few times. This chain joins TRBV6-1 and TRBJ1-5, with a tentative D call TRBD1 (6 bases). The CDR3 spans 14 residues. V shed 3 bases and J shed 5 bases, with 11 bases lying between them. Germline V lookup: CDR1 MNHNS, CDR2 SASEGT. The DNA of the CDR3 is TGTGCCAGCAGTGATGAGGACAGAGATCAGCCCCAGCATTTT. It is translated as CASSDEDRDQPQHF.